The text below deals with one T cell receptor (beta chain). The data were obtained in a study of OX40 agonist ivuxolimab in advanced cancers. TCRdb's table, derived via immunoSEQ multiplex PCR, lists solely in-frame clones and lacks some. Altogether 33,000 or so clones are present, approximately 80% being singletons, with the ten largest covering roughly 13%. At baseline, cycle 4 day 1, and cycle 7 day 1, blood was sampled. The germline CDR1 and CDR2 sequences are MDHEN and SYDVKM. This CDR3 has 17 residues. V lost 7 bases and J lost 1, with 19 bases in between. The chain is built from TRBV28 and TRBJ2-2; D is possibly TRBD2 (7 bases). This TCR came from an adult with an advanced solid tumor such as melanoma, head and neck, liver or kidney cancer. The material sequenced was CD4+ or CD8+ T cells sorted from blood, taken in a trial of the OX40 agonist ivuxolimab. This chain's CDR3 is CASMGLGGGMNTGELFF. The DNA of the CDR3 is TGTGCCAGCATGGGGTTAGGGGGAGGGATGAACACCGGGGAGCTGTTTTTT.